This T cell receptor beta chain was recovered during a study of T cells in localized non-small cell lung cancer. Notes on the study in general: Only one tumor region went through sequencing, so heterogeneity may still be there. Patients showing higher blood T cell density tended to see longer overall survival.

Only in-frame clones appear in the TCRdb table, and some are missing; sequencing was by immunoSEQ multiplex PCR. The sample holds 75,000 to 95,000 clones; about nine tenths are singletons and the top ten take 15%. This clone was observed a few times. No antigen is known for it. CDR1 and CDR2 from the germline V gene are SGDLS and YYNGEE. The CDR3 consists of 15 residues. V lost 5 bases to trimming and J lost 0 bases; unmatched junction nucleotides: 4. The sample consisted of peripheral blood, taken before any cancer treatment. The clonotype originates from a man aged 35 to 69 with stage I squamous cell lung carcinoma. This chain connects TRBV9 to TRBJ1-3; 8 nucleotides agree with TRBD1. The DNA for the CDR3 is TGTGCCAGCAGTATTGGACAGGGCTCTGGAAACACCATATATTTT. Residues: CASSIGQGSGNTIYF.